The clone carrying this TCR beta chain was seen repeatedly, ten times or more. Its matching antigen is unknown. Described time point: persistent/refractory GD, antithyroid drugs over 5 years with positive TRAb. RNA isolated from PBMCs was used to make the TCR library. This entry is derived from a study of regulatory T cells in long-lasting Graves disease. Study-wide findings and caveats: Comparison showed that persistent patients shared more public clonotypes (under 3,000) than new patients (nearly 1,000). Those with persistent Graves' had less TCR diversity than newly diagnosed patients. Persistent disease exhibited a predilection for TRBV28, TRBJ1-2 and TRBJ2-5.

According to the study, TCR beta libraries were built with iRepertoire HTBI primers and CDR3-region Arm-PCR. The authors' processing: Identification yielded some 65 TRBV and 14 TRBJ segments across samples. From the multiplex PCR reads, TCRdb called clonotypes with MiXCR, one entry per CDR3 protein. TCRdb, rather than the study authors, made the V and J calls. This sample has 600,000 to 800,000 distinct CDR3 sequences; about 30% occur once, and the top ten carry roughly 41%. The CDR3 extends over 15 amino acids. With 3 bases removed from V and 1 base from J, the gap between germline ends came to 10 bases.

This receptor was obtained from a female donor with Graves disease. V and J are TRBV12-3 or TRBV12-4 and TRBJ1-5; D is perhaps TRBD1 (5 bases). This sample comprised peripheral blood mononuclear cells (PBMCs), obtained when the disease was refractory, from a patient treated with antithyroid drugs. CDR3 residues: CASSFLGGSNQPQHF. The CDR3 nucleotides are TGTGCCAGCAGTTTTTTGGGGGGGAGCAATCAGCCCCAGCATTTT.